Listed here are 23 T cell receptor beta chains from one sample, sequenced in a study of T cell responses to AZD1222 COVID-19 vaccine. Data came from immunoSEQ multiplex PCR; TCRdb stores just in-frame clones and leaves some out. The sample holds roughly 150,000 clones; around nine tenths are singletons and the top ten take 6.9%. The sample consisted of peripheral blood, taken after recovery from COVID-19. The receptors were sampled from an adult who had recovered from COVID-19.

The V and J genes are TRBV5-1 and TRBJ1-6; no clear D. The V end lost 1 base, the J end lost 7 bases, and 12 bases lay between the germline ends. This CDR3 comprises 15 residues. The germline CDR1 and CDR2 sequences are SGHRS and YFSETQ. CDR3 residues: CASSLTSHGNSPLHF. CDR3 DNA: TGCGCCAGCAGCTTGACTTCCCACGGCAATTCACCCCTCCACTTT. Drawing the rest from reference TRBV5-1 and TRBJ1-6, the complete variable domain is KAGVTQTPRYLIKTRGQQVTLSCSPISGHRSVSWYQQTPGQGLQFLFEYFSETQRNKGNFPGRFSGRQFSNSRSEMNVSTLELGDSALYLCASSLTSHGNSPLHFGNGTRLTVT.

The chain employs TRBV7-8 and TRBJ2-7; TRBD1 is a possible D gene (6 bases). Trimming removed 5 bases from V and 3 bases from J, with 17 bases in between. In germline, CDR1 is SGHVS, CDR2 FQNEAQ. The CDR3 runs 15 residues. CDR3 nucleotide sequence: TGTGCCAGCAGCGCCAATTGGTGGGACAACTACGAGCAGTACTTC. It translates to CASSANWWDNYEQYF.

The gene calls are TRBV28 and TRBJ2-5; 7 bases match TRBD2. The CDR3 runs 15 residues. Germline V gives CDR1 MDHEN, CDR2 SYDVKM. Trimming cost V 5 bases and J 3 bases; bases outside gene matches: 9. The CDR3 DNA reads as TGTGCCAGCAGTCCGTGGACTAGGTCCGAAGAGACCCAGTACTTC. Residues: CASSPWTRSEETQYF.

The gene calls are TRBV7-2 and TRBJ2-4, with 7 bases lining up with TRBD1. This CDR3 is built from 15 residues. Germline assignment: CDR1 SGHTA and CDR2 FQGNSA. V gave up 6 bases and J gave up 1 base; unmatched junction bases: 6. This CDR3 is CASSDRVSAKNIQYF. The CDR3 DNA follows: TGTGCCAGCAGTGACAGGGTTTCTGCCAAAAACATTCAGTACTTC.

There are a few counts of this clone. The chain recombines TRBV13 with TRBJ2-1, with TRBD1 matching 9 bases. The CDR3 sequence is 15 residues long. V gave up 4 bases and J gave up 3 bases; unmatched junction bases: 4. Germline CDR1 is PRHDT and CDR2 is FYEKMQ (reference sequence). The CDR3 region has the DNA TGTGCCAGCAGCTCCCGGACAGGGGTCTACAATGAGCAGTTCTTC. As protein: CASSSRTGVYNEQFF.

The CDR3 sequence: CASRDRGMTQPQHF. As DNA, the CDR3 is TGTGCCAGTAGGGACCGGGGGATGACTCAGCCCCAGCATTTT. The chain links TRBV19 to TRBJ1-5; tentative D call: TRBD1 (5 bases). CDR1 is LNHDA and CDR2 is SQIVND in the germline V gene (reference sequence). Trimming took off 6 bases at V and 6 bases at J, with 15 bases between the two ends. The CDR3 is 14 residues long.

CDR3 region: CASSDPAGGEKLFF. The CDR3 coding sequence is TGTGCCAGCAGTGACCCGGCCGGGGGGGAAAAACTGTTTTTT. The chain joins TRBV6-1 to TRBJ1-4, with a weak D call TRBD1 (5 bases). The CDR3 sequence is 14 residues long. Between the trimmed V and J ends, which lost 3 bases and 8 bases, there was a span of 13 bases. CDR1 and CDR2 (germline): MNHNS, SASEGT.

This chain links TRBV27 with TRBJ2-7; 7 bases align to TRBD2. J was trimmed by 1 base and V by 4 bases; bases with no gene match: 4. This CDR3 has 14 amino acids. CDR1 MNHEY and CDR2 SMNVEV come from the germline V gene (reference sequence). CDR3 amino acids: CASSWNSGSYEQYF. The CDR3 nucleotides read TGTGCCAGCAGTTGGAATAGCGGGTCCTACGAGCAGTACTTC.

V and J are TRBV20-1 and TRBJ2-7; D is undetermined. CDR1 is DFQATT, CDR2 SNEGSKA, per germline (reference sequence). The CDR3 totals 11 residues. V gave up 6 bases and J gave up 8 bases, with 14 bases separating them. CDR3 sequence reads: CSAIVDKKQYF. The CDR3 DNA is TGCAGTGCAATAGTCGACAAAAAGCAGTACTTC.

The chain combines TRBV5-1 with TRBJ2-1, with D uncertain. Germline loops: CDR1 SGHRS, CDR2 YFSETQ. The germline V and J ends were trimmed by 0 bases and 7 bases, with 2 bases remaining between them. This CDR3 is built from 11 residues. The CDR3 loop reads CASSLGNEQFF. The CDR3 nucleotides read TGCGCCAGCAGCTTGGGTAATGAGCAGTTCTTC. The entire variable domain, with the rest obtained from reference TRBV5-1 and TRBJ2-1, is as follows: KAGVTQTPRYLIKTRGQQVTLSCSPISGHRSVSWYQQTPGQGLQFLFEYFSETQRNKGNFPGRFSGRQFSNSRSEMNVSTLELGDSALYLCASSLGNEQFFGPGTRLTVL.

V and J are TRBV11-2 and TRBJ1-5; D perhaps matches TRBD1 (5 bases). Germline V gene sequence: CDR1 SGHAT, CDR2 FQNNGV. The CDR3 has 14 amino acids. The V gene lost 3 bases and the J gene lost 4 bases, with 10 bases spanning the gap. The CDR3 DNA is TGTGCCAGCAGCTTTGAGGGGCGGAATCAGCCCCAGCATTTT. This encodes CASSFEGRNQPQHF.

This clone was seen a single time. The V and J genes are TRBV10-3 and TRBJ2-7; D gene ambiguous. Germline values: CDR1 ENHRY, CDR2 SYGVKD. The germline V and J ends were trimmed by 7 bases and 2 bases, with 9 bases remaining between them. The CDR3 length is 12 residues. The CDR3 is CAINSETYEQYF. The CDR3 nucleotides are TGTGCCATCAACTCCGAGACCTACGAGCAGTACTTC.

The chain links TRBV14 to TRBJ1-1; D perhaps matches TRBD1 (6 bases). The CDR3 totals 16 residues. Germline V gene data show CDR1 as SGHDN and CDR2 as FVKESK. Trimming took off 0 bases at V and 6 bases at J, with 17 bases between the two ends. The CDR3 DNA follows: TGTGCCAGCAGCCAAGATCTCCTACAGGGAGGGGCTGAAGCTTTCTTT. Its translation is CASSQDLLQGGAEAFF.

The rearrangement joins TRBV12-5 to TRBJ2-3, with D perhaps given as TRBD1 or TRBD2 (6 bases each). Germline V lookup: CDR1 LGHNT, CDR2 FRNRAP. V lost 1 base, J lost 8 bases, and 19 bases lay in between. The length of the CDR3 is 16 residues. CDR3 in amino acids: CASGLGIGGQLGTQYF. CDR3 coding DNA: TGTGCTAGTGGTTTGGGGATCGGGGGCCAATTAGGTACGCAGTATTTT.

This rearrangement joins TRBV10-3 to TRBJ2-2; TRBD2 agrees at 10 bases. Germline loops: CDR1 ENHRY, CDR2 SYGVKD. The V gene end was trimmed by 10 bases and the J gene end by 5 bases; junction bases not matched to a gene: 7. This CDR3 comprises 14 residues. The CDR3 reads CATRGAGGTGELFF. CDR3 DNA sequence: TGTGCCACCCGGGGAGCGGGGGGGACCGGGGAGCTGTTTTTT.

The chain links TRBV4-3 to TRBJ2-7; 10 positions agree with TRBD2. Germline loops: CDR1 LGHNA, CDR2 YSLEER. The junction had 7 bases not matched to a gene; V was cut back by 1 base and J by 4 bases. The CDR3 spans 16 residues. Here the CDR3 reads CASSQGIAGGLYEQYF. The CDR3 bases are TGCGCCAGCAGCCAAGGCATAGCGGGGGGCTTGTACGAGCAGTACTTC.

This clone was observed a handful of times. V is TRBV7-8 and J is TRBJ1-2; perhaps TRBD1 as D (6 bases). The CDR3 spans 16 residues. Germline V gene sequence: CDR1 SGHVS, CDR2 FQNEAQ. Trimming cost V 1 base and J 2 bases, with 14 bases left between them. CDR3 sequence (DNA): TGTGCCAGCAGCTTAGTCACAGGGACCTCAAACTATGGCTACACCTTC. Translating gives CASSLVTGTSNYGYTF.

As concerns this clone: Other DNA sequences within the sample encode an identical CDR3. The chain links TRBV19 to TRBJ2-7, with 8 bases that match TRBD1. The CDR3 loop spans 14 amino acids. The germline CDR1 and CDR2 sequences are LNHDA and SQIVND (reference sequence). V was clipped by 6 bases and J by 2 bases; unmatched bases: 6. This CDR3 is CASSSGTGPYEQYF. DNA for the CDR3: TGTGCCAGTAGCAGTGGGACAGGACCCTACGAGCAGTACTTC. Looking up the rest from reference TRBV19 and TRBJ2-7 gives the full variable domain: DGGITQSPKYLFRKEGQNVTLSCEQNLNHDAMYWYRQDPGQGLRLIYYSQIVNDFQKGDIAEGYSVSREKKESFPLTVTSAQKNPTAFYLCASSSGTGPYEQYFGPGTRLTVT.

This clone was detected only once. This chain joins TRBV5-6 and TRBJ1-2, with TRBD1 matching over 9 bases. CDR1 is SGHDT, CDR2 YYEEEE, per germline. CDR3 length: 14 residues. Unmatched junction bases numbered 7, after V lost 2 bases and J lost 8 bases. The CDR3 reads CASSLPGQGWGYTF. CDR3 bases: TGTGCCAGCAGCTTACCGGGACAGGGCTGGGGCTACACCTTC.

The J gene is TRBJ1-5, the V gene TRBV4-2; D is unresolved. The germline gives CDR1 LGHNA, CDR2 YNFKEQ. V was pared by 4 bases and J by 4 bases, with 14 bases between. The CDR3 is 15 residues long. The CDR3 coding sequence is TGTGCCAGCAGCCCCAGTGACACGGGGAATCAGCCCCAGCATTTT. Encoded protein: CASSPSDTGNQPQHF.

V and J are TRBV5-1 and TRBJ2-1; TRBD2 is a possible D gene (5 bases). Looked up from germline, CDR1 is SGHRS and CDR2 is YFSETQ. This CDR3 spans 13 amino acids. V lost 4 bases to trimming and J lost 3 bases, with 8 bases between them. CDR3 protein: CASSQDYYNEQFF. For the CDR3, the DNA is TGCGCCAGCAGCCAAGACTACTACAATGAGCAGTTCTTC.

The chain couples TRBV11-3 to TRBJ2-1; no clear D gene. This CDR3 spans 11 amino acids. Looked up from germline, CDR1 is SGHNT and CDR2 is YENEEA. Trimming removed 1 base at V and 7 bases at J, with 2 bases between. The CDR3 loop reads CASSLGNEQFF. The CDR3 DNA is TGTGCCAGCAGCTTAGGAAATGAGCAGTTCTTC.

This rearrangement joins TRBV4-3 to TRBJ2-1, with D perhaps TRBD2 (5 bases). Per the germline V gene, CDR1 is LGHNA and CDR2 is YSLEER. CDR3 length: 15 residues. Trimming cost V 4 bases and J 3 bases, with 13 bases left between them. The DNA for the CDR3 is TGCGCCAGCAGCCGGCATAGCGCTAGCTACAATGAGCAGTTCTTC. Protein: CASSRHSASYNEQFF.